These 17 T cell receptor beta chains came from one sample sequenced in a study of Tregs in tolerant kidney transplant recipients (dated by TCRdb to 2018 to 2020). This specimen's time point label, per the study, means: blood sample drawn before combined kidney and bone marrow transplant. Library generation was performed with the immunoSEQ multiplex PCR assay. The immuneACCESS repertoire file appears here via TCRdb, limited to in-frame rearrangements. These files lack a portion of the clones; in checked studies, under half of the deficit traces to unresolved V genes, and the cause of the others is not known. The sample table gives 45,000 to 55,000 clones. The ten largest clones add up to roughly 0.8% of the sample. The specimen was CD4+ T cells from blood, collected before the transplant. Every receptor here comes from a human donor who received a combined kidney and bone marrow transplant.

Regarding this clone: The read falls 3 residues short of the CDR3 end, and the missing part is taken from the germline J gene. The chain couples TRBV7-2 to TRBJ1-5; D possibly corresponds to TRBD1 (5 bases). Germline loops: CDR1 SGHTA, CDR2 FQGNSA. CDR3 length equals 14 residues. The ends were cut back, 1 base at V and 6 bases at J, with 10 bases in the middle. CDR3 DNA, as far as it was read: TGTGCCAGCAGCTTAGTTCGGGGGAGTCAGCCC. Its translation: CASSLVRGSQP. The CDR3 in its entirety is CASSLVRGSQPQHF.

Concerning this clone: The read ends 3 residues early relative to the CDR3; the germline J gene fills the gap. The genes are TRBV5-1 and TRBJ2-7; TRBD1 matches at 7 bases. This CDR3 has 15 residues. V gave up 0 bases and J gave up 2 bases; unmatched junction bases: 5. Germline V gives CDR1 SGHRS, CDR2 YFSETQ. The CDR3 sequence is CASSLGGQRTYEQYF. The covered CDR3 bases are TGCGCCAGCAGCTTGGGGGGACAGCGCACCTACGAG.

To note about this clone: The CDR3 end falls 3 residues outside the read, so it is completed with the germline J gene. The genes are TRBV5-4 and TRBJ2-1, with a possible D match to TRBD2 (5 bases). V lost 4 bases and J 3 bases, leaving 11 bases between the germline ends. Germline CDR1 SGHNT, CDR2 YYREEE (reference sequence). CDR3 length: 14 residues. The CDR3 sequence is CASSGERNYNEQFF. The part of the CDR3 DNA that was read is TGTGCCAGCAGCGGGGAGCGGAACTACAATGAG.

The CDR3 sequence is CASEGSKISGANVLTF. CDR3 DNA (partial): TGCGCCAGCGAGGGCAGTAAAATCTCTGGGGCCAACGTC. V is TRBV5-1 and J is TRBJ2-6; TRBD2 is a possible D gene (5 bases). The read stops 3 residues short of the end of the CDR3; the missing end is completed from the germline J gene. V was cut by 7 bases and J by 0 bases, with 14 bases left in between. The CDR3 has 16 residues. Germline lookup yields CDR1 SGHRS and CDR2 YFSETQ.

In regard to this clone: The read falls 3 residues short of the CDR3 end, and the missing part is taken from the germline J gene. The chain is built from TRBV6-2 or TRBV6-3 and TRBJ1-2; D is unresolved. V lost 7 bases to trimming and J lost 5 bases, with 8 bases between them. The CDR3 has 11 amino acids. Germline CDR1 and CDR2: MNHEY and SVGEGT. This CDR3 is CASNPGYGYTF. The sequenced part of the CDR3 DNA is TGTGCCAGCAACCCGGGGTATGGC.

With regard to this clone: The read stops 3 residues short of the end of the CDR3; the missing end is completed from the germline J gene. The rearrangement links TRBV20-1 to TRBJ1-2, with 7 bases fitting TRBD1. Germline loops: CDR1 DFQATT, CDR2 SNEGSKA (reference sequence). This CDR3 contains 14 residues. J was trimmed by 5 bases and V by 3 bases; bases with no gene match: 9. The CDR3 region is CSASGYGQAYGYTF. CDR3 bases read: TGCAGTGCTAGCGGGTACGGACAGGCGTATGGC.

About this clone: The read comes to an end 3 residues before the CDR3 does, leaving the germline J gene to fill in the end. V and J are TRBV5-1 and TRBJ1-6, with 7 bases fitting TRBD1. After removal of 0 bases from V and 5 bases from J, the junction contained 2 bases not matched to a gene. Per the germline V gene, CDR1 is SGHRS and CDR2 is YFSETQ. CDR3 size: 15 residues. CDR3 bases read: TGCGCCAGCAGCTTGGAGGGACAGAATAATTCACCC. It yields the protein CASSLEGQNNSP. The whole CDR3 sequence is CASSLEGQNNSPLHF.

To note about this clone: Coverage ceases 3 residues before the CDR3 finishes, and the germline J gene fills in the end. The V gene is TRBV6-2 or TRBV6-3, the J gene TRBJ2-7, with TRBD1 identical over 8 bases. V shed 4 bases, J shed 3 bases, and the junction held 8 bases outside the gene matches. The CDR3 has 15 residues. The germline V gene encodes CDR1 MNHEY and CDR2 SVGEGT. The CDR3: CASSFLTGGNYEQYF. CDR3 bases read: TGTGCCAGCAGTTTTCTTACAGGGGGTAACTACGAG.

As to this clone: Read data end 3 residues before the CDR3 end; the end is taken from the germline J gene. The V gene is TRBV6-1, the J gene TRBJ2-3; no clear D. Germline CDR1 and CDR2: MNHNS and SASEGT. This CDR3 contains 15 residues. V lost 0 bases and J lost 4, with 11 bases in between. This CDR3 is CASSEASSPPDTQYF. The CDR3 DNA, read in part, is TGTGCCAGCAGTGAAGCTAGCTCCCCCCCAGATACG.

A note on this clone: The sequenced fragment ends 3 residues before the CDR3 boundary, so the rest is inferred from the germline J gene. V and J are TRBV10-1 and TRBJ2-1; TRBD1 aligns across 8 bases. V shed 0 bases, J shed 2 bases, and the junction held 3 bases outside the gene matches. From germline, CDR1 is WNHNN and CDR2 SYGVQD (reference sequence). This CDR3 is built from 16 residues. The sequenced part of the CDR3 DNA is TGCGCCAGCAGTGAGTCTAGACAGGGGACCTACAATGAG. This sequence encodes CASSESRQGTYNE. The full CDR3 sequence reads CASSESRQGTYNEQFF.

About this clone: The observed sequence ends 3 residues before the CDR3 terminus, with the missing tail filled in from the germline J gene. V usage is TRBV7-9 and J usage is TRBJ2-5; perhaps TRBD2 as D (6 bases). V was cut by 4 bases and J by 7 bases, with 10 bases left in between. The CDR3 runs to 12 residues. The germline gives CDR1 SEHNR, CDR2 FQNEAQ (reference sequence). The part of the CDR3 DNA that was read is TGTGCCAGCAGCTCAGCCGGGGGGACC. Amino acid sequence: CASSSAGGT. The whole CDR3 region reads CASSSAGGTQYF.

Comment on this clone: The read finishes 3 residues shy of the CDR3 end, and the germline J gene is used to complete it. The chain links TRBV2 to TRBJ2-7; possibly TRBD2 for D (6 bases). CDR1 and CDR2 from the germline V gene are SNHLY and FYNNEI. The germline V and J ends were trimmed by 7 bases and 3 bases, with 7 bases remaining between them. This CDR3 is 11 amino acids long. The CDR3 here is CASTGVYEQYF. CDR3 DNA (partial): TGTGCCAGCACGGGGGTCTACGAG.

In terms of frequency, this clone is medium-sized (0.01 to 0.1%). The CDR3 end is not reached by the read, which stops 3 residues before it; the germline J gene fills it in. The gene calls are TRBV7-2 and TRBJ2-4; a possible D gene is TRBD1 (6 bases). The V gene's germline CDR1 is SGHTA and CDR2 FQGNSA. This CDR3 contains 15 residues. V shed 5 bases and J shed 0 bases, with 11 bases lying between them. The DNA read from the CDR3 is TGTGCCAGCAGCAAGGACAGTCTAGCCAAAAACATT. Translation: CASSKDSLAKNI. Given in full, the CDR3 is CASSKDSLAKNIQYF.

Worth noting for this clone: The sequence runs out 3 residues before the end of the CDR3; the remainder is reconstructed from the germline J gene. This chain connects TRBV2 to TRBJ2-1, with TRBD2 identical over 15 bases. J was trimmed by 9 bases and V by 4 bases; bases with no gene match: 1. Germline CDR1 is SNHLY and CDR2 is FYNNEI. The CDR3 is 14 amino acids. The part of the CDR3 DNA that was read is TGTGCCAGCAGTGCGGGACTAGCGGGAGGTGAG. This translates into CASSAGLAGGE. The entire CDR3 sequence reads CASSAGLAGGEQFF. Together with reference TRBV2 and TRBJ2-1, the CDR3 gives the full variable domain: EPEVTQTPSHQVTQMGQEVILRCVPISNHLYFYWYRQILGQKVEFLVSFYNNEISEKSEIFDDQFSVERPDGSNFTLKIRSTKLEDSAMYFCASSAGLAGGEQFFGPGTRLTVL.

With respect to this clone: Read data end 3 residues before the CDR3 end; the end is taken from the germline J gene. This sequence joins TRBV7-3 and TRBJ2-3; tentative D call: TRBD1 (6 bases). The CDR3 is 13 residues long. V lost 5 bases to trimming and J lost 7 bases, with 13 bases between them. CDR1 and CDR2 (germline): SGHTA, FQGTGA. CDR3 amino acids: CASSKAGAHTQYF. The sequenced part of the CDR3 DNA is TGTGCCAGCAGCAAGGCAGGGGCTCATACG.

With respect to this clone: The read ends 3 residues shy of where the CDR3 ends; the end is completed using the germline J gene. The chain is built from TRBV20-1 and TRBJ2-7, with D possibly TRBD1 on 5 matching bases. There are 12 residues in the CDR3. CDR1 and CDR2 from the germline V gene are DFQATT and SNEGSKA (reference sequence). The germline V and J ends were trimmed by 8 bases and 6 bases, with 17 bases remaining between them. The sequenced CDR3 bases are TGCAGTTCGGGCTTGGGGCTTCCCGAG. This gives the protein CSSGLGLPE. The entire CDR3 sequence reads CSSGLGLPEQYF.

The chain's CDR3 is CASSSRDRGSTNEKLFF. CDR3 DNA (partial): TGTGCCAGCTCTTCCCGGGACAGGGGATCAACTAATGAAAAA. This chain uses TRBV18 with TRBJ1-4; TRBD1 matches 10 bases. The sequence runs out 3 residues before the end of the CDR3; the remainder is reconstructed from the germline J gene. Trimming cost V 6 bases and J 0 bases; bases outside gene matches: 7. There are 17 residues in the CDR3. Germline values: CDR1 KGHSH, CDR2 LQKENI.